Each of the 7 T cell receptor beta chains below was sequenced from the same sample in a study of graft-versus-host responses after intestinal transplantation. These TCRs' antigens remain unknown. The repertoire was sequenced with immunoSEQ multiplex PCR; TCRdb's copy has only in-frame clones and lacks some. Seen here are 40,000 to 60,000 clones, around 84% observed once, and the top ten hold 0.45% to 0.55%. Sample: unstimulated CD4+ T cells sorted from spleen or lymph node cells, taken before transplant. The receptors shown here come from a human donor who was the organ donor for an intestinal transplant.

V and J are TRBV11-3 and TRBJ2-1; 14 bases match TRBD2. Germline CDR1 is SGHNT and CDR2 is YENEEA. The ends lost 3 bases at V and 10 bases at J; junction bases unmatched: 8. This CDR3 comprises 16 residues. This chain's CDR3 is CASSFAGTSGGQEQFF. The CDR3 DNA reads as TGTGCCAGCAGCTTTGCCGGGACTAGCGGGGGACAGGAGCAGTTCTTC.

This chain links TRBV2 with TRBJ2-5; 12 nucleotides align to TRBD2. The V and J ends lost 4 bases and 4 bases, in that order; junction bases with no gene match: 4. Germline CDR1 SNHLY, CDR2 FYNNEI. This CDR3 is 15 amino acids long. The CDR3 DNA sequence: TGTGCCAGCAGTGTAGCTAGCGGGGGGGGAGAGACCCAGTACTTC. It specifies CASSVASGGGETQYF.

The chain's CDR3 is CASSIQGSYGYTF. The CDR3 region has the DNA TGTGCCAGCAGCATACAGGGAAGCTATGGCTACACCTTC. The chain is built from TRBV6-1 and TRBJ1-2; D possibly corresponds to TRBD1 (6 bases). Deletions cut 6 bases from V and 4 bases from J, with 12 bases between. The CDR3 runs to 13 residues. The germline CDR1 and CDR2 sequences are MNHNS and SASEGT.

CDR3 DNA sequence: TGCGCCAGCAGTGAGCGAACGGCGGGGTTAAGGGATACGCAGTATTTT. Protein sequence: CASSERTAGLRDTQYF. The rearrangement links TRBV10-2 to TRBJ2-3; D is perhaps TRBD2 (6 bases). Looked up from germline, CDR1 is WSHSY and CDR2 is SAAADI. Trimming took 2 bases from V and 6 from J, leaving 18 bases between them. This CDR3 has 16 residues.

This clone was seen just once. The chain is built from TRBV10-3 and TRBJ1-1, with 9 bases identical to TRBD1. This CDR3 comprises 14 residues. Germline trimming cut 5 bases from V and 2 bases from J; bases unmatched to any gene: 3. From germline, CDR1 is ENHRY and CDR2 SYGVKD. The CDR3 loop reads CAISPGQGNTEAFF. Here the CDR3 DNA reads TGTGCCATCAGTCCGGGACAGGGAAACACTGAAGCTTTCTTT.

This clone was picked up one time. This chain links TRBV5-1 with TRBJ2-5; D possibly corresponds to TRBD2 (6 bases). Germline CDR1 and CDR2: SGHRS and YFSETQ. Trimming took 7 bases from V and 2 from J, leaving 18 bases between them. The CDR3 covers 15 residues. The CDR3 DNA sequence: TGCGCCAGCGGAGGAGGGGTCGTAGGACAAGAGACCCAGTACTTC. Protein product: CASGGGVVGQETQYF. Full variable domain (rest looked up from reference TRBV5-1 and TRBJ2-5): KAGVTQTPRYLIKTRGQQVTLSCSPISGHRSVSWYQQTPGQGLQFLFEYFSETQRNKGNFPGRFSGRQFSNSRSEMNVSTLELGDSALYLCASGGGVVGQETQYFGPGTRLLVL.

The chain links TRBV4-2 to TRBJ1-2; D not resolved. Trimming removed 5 bases at V and 4 bases at J, with 11 bases between. The germline CDR1 and CDR2 sequences are LGHNA and YNFKEQ. This CDR3 comprises 13 residues. The CDR3 DNA is TGTGCCAGCAGCTTAAACGGCTTCTATGGCTACACCTTC. Its protein is CASSLNGFYGYTF.